This T cell receptor (beta chain) was profiled in a study of OX40 agonist ivuxolimab in advanced cancers. Study information: Patients received ivuxolimab, an intravenous treatment, every 2 weeks at 0.01 to 10 mg/kg. General observations from the study: CD8+ T cells were the subset that, on average, had more expanded clones than CD4+.

Per germline, CDR1 MNHEY and CDR2 SVGAGI. The CDR3 is 15 amino acids. J lost 2 bases, V lost 6 bases, and 4 bases had no gene match. TCRdb keeps only in-frame clones here, not all; method: immunoSEQ multiplex PCR. The repertoire holds roughly 23,000 clones, with 77% as singletons. Peripheral blood came from all dose cohorts at three timepoints. Of note for this clone: Its antigen is as yet unknown.

Sequencing was performed on CD4+ or CD8+ T cells sorted from blood, taken in a trial of the OX40 agonist ivuxolimab. The sequence came from an adult with an advanced solid tumor such as melanoma, head and neck, liver or kidney cancer. The chain employs TRBV6-5 and TRBJ2-1; the match to TRBD2 covers 10 bases. The CDR3 DNA reads as TGTGCCAGCAGCCGTACTAGCGGGGCCTACAATGAGCAGTTCTTC. This encodes CASSRTSGAYNEQFF.